The 2 T cell receptor beta chains listed next were all sequenced from one sample in a study of CD8 T cells in Susac syndrome. An amount of RNA that ranged from about 0.45 to 1 ug was reverse transcribed with random hexamers. Each CDR3 protein gets one entry after TCRdb re-called the immunoSEQ multiplex PCR reads with MiXCR. The repertoire consists of about 200,000 distinct CDR3 sequences, with roughly nine tenths occurring once and the leading ten covering 0.087%. The source material was CD4+ T cells from PBMCs. Receptor source: a human donor with Susac syndrome.

The chain couples TRBV11-1 to TRBJ2-1; 8 nucleotides match TRBD2. Germline V gene sequence: CDR1 SGHAT, CDR2 FQDESV (reference sequence). The CDR3 is 14 residues long. V lost 5 bases and J lost 12; bases outside the gene matches: 12. CDR3 nucleotides: TGTGCCAGCAGCAAAAATAGCGGGGCTTTCTGGCAGTTCTTC. This translates into CASSKNSGAFWQFF.

This chain links TRBV20-1 with TRBJ2-3, with 9 bases matching TRBD2. The V gene end was trimmed by 3 bases and the J gene end by 7 bases; junction bases not matched to a gene: 5. The germline V gene has CDR1 DFQATT and CDR2 SNEGSKA (reference sequence). The CDR3 has 13 amino acids. The CDR3 coding sequence is TGCAGTGCTAGGGTAGCGGGAGTAAATACGCAGTATTTT. Its translation: CSARVAGVNTQYF.